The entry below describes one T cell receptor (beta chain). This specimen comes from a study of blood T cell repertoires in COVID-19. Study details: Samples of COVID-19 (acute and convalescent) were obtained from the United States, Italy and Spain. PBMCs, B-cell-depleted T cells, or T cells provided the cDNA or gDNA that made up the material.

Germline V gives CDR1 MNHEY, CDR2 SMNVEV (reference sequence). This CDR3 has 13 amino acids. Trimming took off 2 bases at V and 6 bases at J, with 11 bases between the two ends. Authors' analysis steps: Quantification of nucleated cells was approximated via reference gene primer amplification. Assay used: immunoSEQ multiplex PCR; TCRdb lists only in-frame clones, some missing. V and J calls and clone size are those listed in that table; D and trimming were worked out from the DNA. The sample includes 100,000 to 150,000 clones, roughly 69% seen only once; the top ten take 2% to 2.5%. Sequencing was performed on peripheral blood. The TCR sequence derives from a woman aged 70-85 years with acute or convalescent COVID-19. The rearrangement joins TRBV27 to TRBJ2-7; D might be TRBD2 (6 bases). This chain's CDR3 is CASSLELAGEQYF. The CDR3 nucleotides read TGTGCCAGCAGTTTAGAACTAGCAGGCGAGCAGTACTTC.